Following are 29 T cell receptor beta chains from one sample sequenced in a study of blood T cell repertoires in COVID-19. Repertoires were generated with immunoSEQ multiplex PCR, while TCRdb's copy carries only in-frame clones and drops some. The table shows roughly 150,000 clones, with 75% to 85% occurring only once. The sequencing input was peripheral blood. The receptor set was obtained from a human donor in a cohort sampled during active COVID-19.

The chain carries TRBV6-4 and TRBJ2-7; 14 bases fit TRBD2. Germline V gene sequence: CDR1 MRHNA, CDR2 SNTAGT. The CDR3 extends over 17 amino acids. The trim removed 8 bases at V and 2 bases at J, leaving 11 bases unmatched. The CDR3 DNA is TGTGCCAGCCAAGAGGGACTAGCGGGAGTGAATCCCTACGAGCAGTACTTC. As protein: CASQEGLAGVNPYEQYF.

The CDR3 DNA follows: TGTGCCAGCAGCCCAGGGGGACCCAATCAGCCCCAGCATTTT. Amino acid sequence: CASSPGGPNQPQHF. V gene TRBV7-9 combines with J gene TRBJ1-5, with TRBD1 identical over 7 bases. Unmatched junction bases numbered 4, after V lost 5 bases and J lost 3 bases. Germline V gene data show CDR1 as SEHNR and CDR2 as FQNEAQ (reference sequence). This CDR3 is built from 14 residues.

The V call is TRBV12-3 or TRBV12-4, the J call TRBJ1-6; D remains unclear. The CDR3 consists of 12 residues. The V end lost 4 bases, the J end lost 5 bases, and 3 bases lay between the germline ends. As DNA, the CDR3 is TGTGCCAGCAGTTACAATAATTCACCCCTCCACTTT. Translating gives CASSYNNSPLHF.

This chain links TRBV7-9 with TRBJ1-1; perhaps TRBD1 as D (6 bases). Deletions cut 4 bases from V and 5 bases from J, with 20 bases between. The germline gives CDR1 SEHNR, CDR2 FQNEAQ (reference sequence). The CDR3 is 16 amino acids. Here the CDR3 DNA reads TGTGCCAGCAGCTCCTTTCCGCGACAGGATAGAACTGAAGCTTTCTTT. Its protein is CASSSFPRQDRTEAFF.

The sample holds a few counts of this clone. The chain uses TRBV7-2 and TRBJ2-1; 12 nucleotides align to TRBD2. V was clipped by 4 bases and J by 5 bases; unmatched bases: 3. This CDR3 contains 15 residues. Germline V gene sequence: CDR1 SGHTA, CDR2 FQGNSA. The CDR3 loop reads CASSSLAGGNNEQFF. CDR3 nucleotide sequence: TGTGCCAGCAGCTCCCTAGCGGGGGGGAACAATGAGCAGTTCTTC.

The V call is TRBV7-2, the J call TRBJ2-1; TRBD1 matches at 7 bases. The CDR3 has 16 amino acids. With 5 bases clipped from V and 0 bases from J, the junction kept 7 bases outside the gene matches. CDR1 SGHTA and CDR2 FQGNSA come from the germline V gene. Here the CDR3 DNA reads TGTGCCAGCAGCCCTCGGACAGGCAGCTCCTACAATGAGCAGTTCTTC. Amino acid sequence: CASSPRTGSSYNEQFF.

The chain joins TRBV7-9 to TRBJ2-1; 8 bases agree with TRBD1. There are 15 residues in the CDR3. Germline V gene sequence: CDR1 SEHNR, CDR2 FQNEAQ (reference sequence). J was trimmed by 6 bases and V by 2 bases; bases with no gene match: 6. The CDR3 region has the DNA TGTGCCAGCAGCTTACTCGCTCAGGGGGCCAATGAGCAGTTCTTC. As protein: CASSLLAQGANEQFF.

J is TRBJ1-5 and V is TRBV21-1. TRBV21-1 is reported as a pseudogene. This CDR3 is built from 16 residues. The CDR3 nucleotides read TGTGCCAGCAGCAAAGTTGGCGGGGGGCCGGATCAGCCCCAGCATTTT. Its translation: CASSKVGGGPDQPQHF.

The chain is built from TRBV13 and TRBJ2-5, with 7 bases aligning to TRBD2. Germline lookup yields CDR1 PRHDT and CDR2 FYEKMQ (reference sequence). The CDR3 has 15 amino acids. The trim removed 3 bases at V and 3 bases at J, leaving 7 bases unmatched. CDR3 DNA: TGTGCCAGCAGCTTCCCGGGGAGGGGTGAAGAGACCCAGTACTTC. Amino acid sequence: CASSFPGRGEETQYF.

The J gene is TRBJ2-5, the V gene TRBV7-8; 8 bases line up with TRBD2. The CDR3 spans 15 residues. Trimming cost V 3 bases and J 4 bases; bases outside gene matches: 7. Germline assignment: CDR1 SGHVS and CDR2 FQNEAQ. CDR3 DNA sequence: TGTGCCAGCAGCTTTGGCGGGGGGAACCGAGAGACCCAGTACTTC. This encodes CASSFGGGNRETQYF. Full variable domain (remainder filled in from reference TRBV7-8 and TRBJ2-5): GAGVSQSPRYKVAKRGQDVALRCDPISGHVSLFWYQQALGQGPEFLTYFQNEAQLDKSGLPSDRFFAERPEGSVSTLKIQRTQQEDSAVYLCASSFGGGNRETQYFGPGTRLLVL.

This clone was found once. The chain carries TRBV5-1 and TRBJ2-3, with a possible D match to TRBD2 (5 bases). The germline gives CDR1 SGHRS, CDR2 YFSETQ. V was cut by 9 bases and J by 2 bases, with 13 bases left in between. The length of the CDR3 is 13 residues. The CDR3 coding sequence is TGCGCCACCAAGGACTCCAACACAGATACGCAGTATTTT. It specifies CATKDSNTDTQYF.

The chain is built from TRBV18 and TRBJ2-7, with D uncertain. Germline V gives CDR1 KGHSH, CDR2 LQKENI. Trimming left V 3 bases short and J 7 bases short, with 13 bases between. This CDR3 contains 13 residues. The CDR3 nucleotides are TGTGCCAGCTCACCTAAGACAACCCATGAGCAGTACTTC. This codes for CASSPKTTHEQYF.

The rearrangement uses TRBV30 and TRBJ2-5, with 15 positions matching TRBD2. V lost 4 bases, J lost 5 bases, and 11 bases stayed unmatched. Germline V gene lookup returns CDR1 GTSNPN and CDR2 SVGIG (reference sequence). This CDR3 contains 17 residues. This CDR3 reads CAWNNPGLAGGSETQYF. The CDR3 nucleotides are TGTGCCTGGAACAACCCGGGACTAGCGGGGGGATCGGAGACCCAGTACTTC.

Here the CDR3 DNA reads TGTGCCAGCAGTCCCTGGGTCGGGTTCCCGGGACTAGCGACCTACGAGCAGTACTTC. Translated, it gives CASSPWVGFPGLATYEQYF. V and J are TRBV5-6 and TRBJ2-7; 10 bases fit TRBD2. V was clipped by 5 bases and J by 2 bases; unmatched bases: 19. Germline V gene lookup returns CDR1 SGHDT and CDR2 YYEEEE. The CDR3 covers 19 residues.

The J gene is TRBJ2-1, the V gene TRBV6-1; no reliable D call. The CDR3 has 16 amino acids. Germline V gene sequence: CDR1 MNHNS, CDR2 SASEGT. The V gene lost 3 bases and the J gene lost 1 base, with 13 bases spanning the gap. The CDR3 sequence: CASSDAAAGSYNEQFF. CDR3 bases: TGTGCCAGCAGTGACGCGGCGGCTGGATCCTACAATGAGCAGTTCTTC.

This clone was counted only a few times. The chain combines TRBV3-1 (or the pseudogene TRBV3-2) with TRBJ1-1; D is undetermined. The CDR3 covers 12 residues. The V end lost 1 base, the J end lost 4 bases, and 4 bases lay between the germline ends. Looked up from germline, CDR1 is LGHDT and CDR2 is YNNKEL (reference sequence). For the CDR3, the DNA is TGTGCCAGCAGCCAAGGGAGCACTGAAGCTTTCTTT. Translated, it gives CASSQGSTEAFF.

The genes are TRBV4-3 and TRBJ2-1; a possible D gene is TRBD1 (6 bases). This CDR3 has 18 residues. Trimming pared 1 base from V and 1 base from J, leaving 17 bases between. CDR1 LGHNA and CDR2 YSLEER come from the germline V gene. The CDR3 DNA is TGCGCCAGCAGCCAAGGGTCGGTTGGCAGGGGATCCTACAATGAGCAGTTCTTC. It specifies CASSQGSVGRGSYNEQFF.

This clone has just one count. V and J are TRBV28 and TRBJ1-6; perhaps TRBD1 as D (5 bases). The ends were cut back, 5 bases at V and 8 bases at J, with 13 bases in the middle. The CDR3 sequence is 14 residues long. The germline V gene encodes CDR1 MDHEN and CDR2 SYDVKM. As DNA, the CDR3 is TGTGCCAGCAGTCGCCCGGGGGACGATTCACCCCTCCACTTT. The encoded protein is CASSRPGDDSPLHF.

Remarks on this clone: Additional DNA sequences in this sample encode the identical CDR3. The J gene is TRBJ2-1, the V gene TRBV2, with unresolved D. V was trimmed by 4 bases and J by 4 bases, leaving 2 bases between them. This CDR3 comprises 11 residues. Per the germline V gene, CDR1 is SNHLY and CDR2 is FYNNEI. CDR3 DNA: TGTGCCAGCAGTGTATACAATGAGCAGTTCTTC. Its protein product is CASSVYNEQFF.

This chain uses TRBV27 with TRBJ2-7; TRBD2 might be the D (5 bases). Trimming left V 5 bases short and J 0 bases short, with 14 bases between. CDR1 is MNHEY, CDR2 SMNVEV, per germline (reference sequence). The CDR3 contains 15 residues. The CDR3 sequence: CASSPLRTLSYEQYF. The DNA of the CDR3 is TGTGCCAGCAGTCCGTTACGGACTCTCTCCTACGAGCAGTACTTC.

This clone was counted between two and nine times. The chain couples TRBV30 to TRBJ2-7; TRBD1 matches at 8 bases. Losses at the gene ends were 5 bases for V and 4 bases for J; bases not matched to a gene: 7. Germline values: CDR1 GTSNPN, CDR2 SVGIG (reference sequence). CDR3 length equals 13 residues. CDR3 in DNA: TGTGCCTGGGGGACAGGAGGATTGTACGAGCAGTACTTC. It yields the protein CAWGTGGLYEQYF.

This chain's CDR3 is CASSSDRGAGNTIYF. CDR3 in DNA: TGTGCCAGCAGTTCGGACAGGGGGGCTGGAAACACCATATATTTT. V gene TRBV28 combines with J gene TRBJ1-3; 10 positions agree with TRBD1. The J segment lost 2 bases and the V segment lost 4 bases, leaving 2 bases of the junction unmatched. The germline V gene encodes CDR1 MDHEN and CDR2 SYDVKM. This CDR3 is 15 amino acids long.

V usage is TRBV7-3 and J usage is TRBJ2-5; 10 bases align to TRBD1. CDR3 size: 16 residues. V lost 4 bases and J lost 1; bases outside the gene matches: 6. In germline, CDR1 is SGHTA, CDR2 FQGTGA. DNA for the CDR3: TGTGCCAGCAGCTCGACAGGGGGCGCGCCCCAAGAGACCCAGTACTTC. Protein product: CASSSTGGAPQETQYF.

The gene calls are TRBV24-1 and TRBJ1-5; possible D gene TRBD1, 5 bases. This CDR3 has 13 residues. Per germline, CDR1 KGHDR and CDR2 SFDVKD. With 5 bases removed from V and 4 bases from J, the gap between germline ends came to 8 bases. The CDR3 DNA sequence: TGTGCCACCAGTGGACAGTTTAATCAGCCCCAGCATTTT. Protein sequence: CATSGQFNQPQHF.

The chain joins TRBV6-5 to TRBJ1-5; D is perhaps TRBD1 (6 bases). The length of the CDR3 is 14 residues. Germline V gives CDR1 MNHEY, CDR2 SVGAGI. V was shortened by 0 bases and J by 8 bases, with 11 bases between the two germline ends. CDR3 DNA: TGTGCCAGCAGTTACTCGGAGGGGGGGGAGCCCCAGCATTTT. Amino acid sequence: CASSYSEGGEPQHF.

V gene TRBV9 combines with J gene TRBJ1-1; D is perhaps TRBD1 (5 bases). CDR1 is SGDLS and CDR2 is YYNGEE in the germline V gene. Trimming took 0 bases from V and 1 from J, leaving 7 bases between them. The CDR3 runs 14 residues. CDR3 DNA sequence: TGTGCCAGCAGCGTAGGACAGCAGAACACTGAAGCTTTCTTT. Translation: CASSVGQQNTEAFF.

This chain connects TRBV29-1 to TRBJ2-1, with 12 nucleotides matching TRBD2. The trim removed 5 bases at V and 8 bases at J, leaving 13 bases unmatched. CDR3 size: 16 residues. CDR1 and CDR2 from the germline V gene are SQVTM and ANQGSEA. CDR3 sequence reads: CSVPPPSSGRGDEQFF. The CDR3 DNA sequence: TGCAGCGTTCCACCGCCTTCTAGCGGGAGGGGGGATGAGCAGTTCTTC.

This chain links TRBV14 with TRBJ2-5; D perhaps matches TRBD1 (5 bases). Between the trimmed V and J ends, which lost 1 base and 9 bases, there was a span of 15 bases. Germline values: CDR1 SGHDN, CDR2 FVKESK. The CDR3 covers 14 residues. The CDR3 nucleotides are TGTGCCAGCAGCCAAGTGGGGCAGACCGAGGCCCAGTACTTC. The encoded protein is CASSQVGQTEAQYF. The full variable domain, its missing parts supplied by reference TRBV14 and TRBJ2-5, is EAGVTQFPSHSVIEKGQTVTLRCDPISGHDNLYWYRRVMGKEIKFLLHFVKESKQDESGMPNNRFLAERTGGTYSTLKVQPAELEDSGVYFCASSQVGQTEAQYFGPGTRLLVL.

This chain uses TRBV9 with TRBJ1-6, with D hard to call. Per germline, CDR1 SGDLS and CDR2 YYNGEE. Trimming pared 0 bases from V and 8 bases from J, leaving 9 bases between. The CDR3 length is 14 residues. CDR3 sequence: CASSVARSDSPLHF. The CDR3 bases are TGTGCCAGCAGCGTAGCCCGTTCGGATTCACCCCTCCACTTT.